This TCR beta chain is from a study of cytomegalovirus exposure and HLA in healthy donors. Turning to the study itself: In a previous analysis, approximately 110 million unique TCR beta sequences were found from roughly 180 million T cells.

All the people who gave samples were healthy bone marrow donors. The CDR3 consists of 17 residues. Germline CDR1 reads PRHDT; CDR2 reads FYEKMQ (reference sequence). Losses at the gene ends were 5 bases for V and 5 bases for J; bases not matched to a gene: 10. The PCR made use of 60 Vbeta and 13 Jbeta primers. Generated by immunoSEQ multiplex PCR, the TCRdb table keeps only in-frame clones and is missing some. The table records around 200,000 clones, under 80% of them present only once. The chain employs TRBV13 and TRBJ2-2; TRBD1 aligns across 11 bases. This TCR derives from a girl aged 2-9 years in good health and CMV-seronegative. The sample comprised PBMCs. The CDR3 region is CASSRLRTGGMTGELFF. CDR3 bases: TGTGCCAGCAGCCGATTGAGGACAGGGGGCATGACCGGGGAGCTGTTTTTT. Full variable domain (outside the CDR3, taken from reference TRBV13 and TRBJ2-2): AAGVIQSPRHLIKEKRETATLKCYPIPRHDTVYWYQQGPGQDPQFLISFYEKMQSDKGSIPDRFSAQQFSDYHSELNMSSLELGDSALYFCASSRLRTGGMTGELFFGEGSRLTVL.